Following are 15 T cell receptor beta chains from one sample sequenced in a study of siplizumab effects on memory and regulatory T cells. TCRdb keeps only in-frame clones here, not all; method: immunoSEQ multiplex PCR. The sample consists of some 100,000 clones, around nine tenths of them appearing once. Specimen: non-Treg CD4+ T cells sorted from blood. Source of these receptors: a human donor in good health.

V and J are TRBV30 and TRBJ1-6, with 7 nucleotides matching TRBD1. This CDR3 has 13 amino acids. J gave up 7 bases and V 4 bases, and 4 bases lay outside the gene matches. Looked up from germline, CDR1 is GTSNPN and CDR2 is SVGIG (reference sequence). CDR3 bases: TGTGCCTGGACGGGACAGCGGAATTCACCCCTCCACTTT. It translates to CAWTGQRNSPLHF.

The chain joins TRBV7-3 to TRBJ1-4; D perhaps matches TRBD1 (6 bases). Trimming removed 5 bases from V and 7 bases from J, with 23 bases in between. The CDR3 contains 17 residues. Germline V gene lookup returns CDR1 SGHTA and CDR2 FQGTGA. This CDR3 reads CASSGRPHREEGEKLFF. The CDR3 DNA is TGTGCCAGCAGCGGAAGGCCTCACAGGGAGGAGGGTGAAAAACTGTTTTTT.

This rearrangement joins TRBV7-2 to TRBJ2-7; D is unresolved. CDR1 and CDR2 from the germline V gene are SGHTA and FQGNSA. Trimming took 5 bases from V and 7 from J, leaving 12 bases between them. The CDR3 loop spans 12 amino acids. CDR3 nucleotide sequence: TGTGCCAGCAGCCCCCGCTCCTGGGAGCAGTACTTC. It encodes CASSPRSWEQYF. The full variable domain, completed using reference TRBV7-2 and TRBJ2-7, is GAGVSQSPSNKVTEKGKDVELRCDPISGHTALYWYRQSLGQGLEFLIYFQGNSAPDKSGLPSDRFSAERTGGSVSTLTIQRTQQEDSAVYLCASSPRSWEQYFGPGTRLTVT.

This chain links TRBV20-1 with TRBJ1-1, with D unclear. The V gene lost 6 bases and the J gene lost 3 bases, with 8 bases spanning the gap. The CDR3 length is 11 residues. In germline, CDR1 is DFQATT, CDR2 SNEGSKA (reference sequence). CDR3 sequence reads: CSASKDTEAFF. For the CDR3, the DNA is TGCAGTGCCTCCAAAGACACTGAAGCTTTCTTT.

The chain carries TRBV5-1 and TRBJ1-2, with 8 bases that match TRBD1. The CDR3 extends over 14 amino acids. The germline CDR1 and CDR2 sequences are SGHRS and YFSETQ. J gave up 6 bases and V 4 bases, and 8 bases lay outside the gene matches. The CDR3 region has the DNA TGCGCCAGCAGCGTGGACAGGGATCGTCATGGCTACACCTTC. Translation gives CASSVDRDRHGYTF.

Details on this clone: Within the sample, other DNA sequences also encode this same CDR3. The chain has TRBV5-1 and TRBJ2-2, with D possibly being TRBD2 (6 bases). With 2 bases removed from V and 0 bases from J, the gap between germline ends came to 8 bases. Germline values: CDR1 SGHRS, CDR2 YFSETQ. The CDR3 sequence is 15 residues long. CDR3 DNA sequence: TGCGCCAGCAGCTTAACGGGAGCGAACACCGGGGAGCTGTTTTTT. It specifies CASSLTGANTGELFF.

The gene calls are TRBV5-1 and TRBJ2-1; 8 nucleotides match TRBD2. J gave up 7 bases and V 4 bases, and 19 bases lay outside the gene matches. Per germline, CDR1 SGHRS and CDR2 YFSETQ. The CDR3 consists of 18 residues. The CDR3 DNA is TGCGCCAGCAGCCCCATCGCGGCGGGAGGAGCCTTTATAAATGAGCAGTTCTTC. Amino acids: CASSPIAAGGAFINEQFF.

The CDR3 spells CASSLWAPGPGELFF. CDR3 in DNA: TGTGCCAGCAGTTTATGGGCGCCGGGTCCCGGGGAGCTGTTTTTT. The chain couples TRBV28 to TRBJ2-2; D uncertain. The germline V gene has CDR1 MDHEN and CDR2 SYDVKM. Trimming removed 0 bases from V and 6 bases from J, with 11 bases in between. The length of the CDR3 is 15 residues.

The CDR3 is CSGRQGLGTGQFF. For the CDR3, the DNA is TGCAGCGGGCGACAGGGACTGGGGACAGGGCAGTTCTTC. The chain combines TRBV29-1 with TRBJ2-1; 8 positions match TRBD1. Germline lookup yields CDR1 SQVTM and CDR2 ANQGSEA. CDR3 length: 13 amino acids. The ends lost 7 bases at V and 12 bases at J; junction bases unmatched: 14.

V gene TRBV30 combines with J gene TRBJ1-6, with D possibly matching TRBD1 (5 bases). This CDR3 is 15 amino acids long. Germline V gene lookup returns CDR1 GTSNPN and CDR2 SVGIG (reference sequence). Trimming removed 0 bases at V and 4 bases at J, with 10 bases between. CDR3 nucleotides: TGTGCCTGGAGTGTATTCGGGACTTATAATTCACCCCTCCACTTT. Amino acids: CAWSVFGTYNSPLHF.

The CDR3 region has the DNA TGTGCCACTCAGATGGGGTATAGCACAGATACGCAGTATTTT. Encoded protein: CATQMGYSTDTQYF. The J gene is TRBJ2-3, the V gene TRBV2; no firm D call. Trimming took 10 bases from V and 0 from J, leaving 14 bases between them. Germline values: CDR1 SNHLY, CDR2 FYNNEI. The CDR3 totals 14 residues.

To note about this clone: A junction end diverges from the germline sequence, so it may reflect a read error. This sequence joins TRBV14 and TRBJ1-5; 10 bases are a match to TRBD1. The germline CDR1 and CDR2 sequences are SGHDN and FVKESK. The CDR3 consists of 16 residues. CDR3: CANSQVGTGVRQPQHF. The CDR3 DNA is TGTGCCAACAGCCAAGTAGGGACAGGGGTTCGACAGCCCCAGCATTTT.

This chain joins TRBV6-6 and TRBJ1-1; 7 positions match TRBD1. This CDR3 contains 12 residues. The ends lost 7 bases at V and 3 bases at J; junction bases unmatched: 2. Germline lookup yields CDR1 MNHNY and CDR2 SVGAGI (reference sequence). The CDR3 coding sequence is TGTGCCAGCACTGACAGGGACACTGAAGCTTTCTTT. It codes for CASTDRDTEAFF.

V is TRBV9 and J is TRBJ1-5, with a possible D match to TRBD1 (6 bases). CDR3 size: 14 residues. Trimming removed 0 bases from V and 9 bases from J, with 13 bases in between. Per the germline V gene, CDR1 is SGDLS and CDR2 is YYNGEE. The CDR3 spells CASSVEGTGRPQHF. CDR3 bases: TGTGCCAGCAGCGTAGAGGGAACAGGGAGGCCCCAGCATTTT.

The V and J genes are TRBV11-2 and TRBJ2-7; 7 bases are shared with TRBD1. V trimming: 4 bases; J trimming: 4 bases; junction bases outside the gene matches: 16. The CDR3 totals 17 residues. Germline values: CDR1 SGHAT, CDR2 FQNNGV. CDR3 in DNA: TGTGCCAGCAGCTCCTACAGGGGCCGCAGAGTGGAGTACGAGCAGTACTTC. It specifies CASSSYRGRRVEYEQYF.